The 19 T cell receptor beta chains given below trace back to one sample, sequenced in a study of T cells after yellow fever vaccination. TCRdb independently ran MiXCR on the 5' RACE reads; one entry per CDR3 protein. Altogether 200,000 to 300,000 distinct CDR3 sequences are present, 10% to 15% being singletons, with the ten largest covering roughly 0.5%. Sequenced here: CD4+ T cells sorted from PBMCs, sampled 45 days after the yellow fever booster vaccination. These receptors all come from a man aged 25 to 45 who received the YFV17D yellow fever vaccine.

This clonotype turned up a few times. The rearrangement joins TRBV6-2 or TRBV6-3 to TRBJ2-3; tentatively, D is TRBD1 (6 bases). CDR1 is MNHEY and CDR2 is SVGEGT in the germline V gene. This CDR3 contains 16 residues. Trimming removed 3 bases from V and 7 bases from J, with 20 bases in between. The DNA for the CDR3 is TGTGCCAGCAGTTATGGCTTCATCCAGGGGCTTTATACGCAGTATTTT. It translates to CASSYGFIQGLYTQYF.

The chain carries TRBV20-1 and TRBJ2-1, with 9 positions matching TRBD2. Per the germline V gene, CDR1 is DFQATT and CDR2 is SNEGSKA (reference sequence). V lost 5 bases, J lost 7 bases, and 9 bases stayed unmatched. The length of the CDR3 is 14 residues. CDR3 region: CSALTASGMNEQFF. The DNA for the CDR3 is TGCAGTGCTTTGACGGCTAGCGGGATGAATGAGCAGTTCTTC.

This chain uses TRBV7-9 with TRBJ2-1; 10 nucleotides align to TRBD1. V shed 5 bases, J shed 0 bases, and the junction held 4 bases outside the gene matches. The CDR3 is 16 amino acids. Germline CDR1 and CDR2: SEHNR and FQNEAQ (reference sequence). This CDR3 is CASSEDRGPSYNEQFF. The CDR3 coding sequence is TGTGCCAGCAGCGAAGACAGGGGGCCCTCCTACAATGAGCAGTTCTTC.

This chain's CDR3 is CAITSGDLKTF. DNA of the CDR3: TGTGCCATCACCTCAGGGGATCTGAAGACCTTC. The chain has TRBV10-3 and TRBJ1-2; D may be TRBD1 (6 bases). Germline lookup yields CDR1 ENHRY and CDR2 SYGVKD. Trimming stripped 7 bases from V and 14 bases from J, with 17 bases between. This CDR3 has 11 residues.

The CDR3 sequence: CASSPSRSGANVLTF. The CDR3 DNA reads TGTGCCAGCAGCCCGAGCAGGTCTGGGGCCAACGTCCTGACTTTC. The V call is TRBV4-2, the J call TRBJ2-6, with D uncertain. Trimming removed 4 bases from V and 1 base from J, with 8 bases in between. The CDR3 runs to 15 residues. CDR1 and CDR2 from the germline V gene are LGHNA and YNFKEQ.

This chain joins TRBV19 and TRBJ1-1, with D unclear. The V end lost 6 bases, the J end lost 1 base, and 9 bases lay between the germline ends. There are 13 residues in the CDR3. CDR1 and CDR2 from the germline V gene are LNHDA and SQIVND (reference sequence). CDR3 sequence (DNA): TGTGCCAGTAGACGGAGTCAGAACACTGAAGCTTTCTTT. Its protein product is CASRRSQNTEAFF.

This clonotype turned up a few times. The chain has TRBV5-1 and TRBJ2-7, with a tentative D call TRBD2 (5 bases). V was trimmed by 4 bases and J by 5 bases, leaving 19 bases between them. This CDR3 is 15 amino acids long. Germline V gene data show CDR1 as SGHRS and CDR2 as YFSETQ. This chain's CDR3 is CASSPTVFSGNEQYF. Written as DNA, the CDR3 is TGCGCCAGCAGCCCGACCGTTTTCTCGGGGAACGAGCAGTACTTC. Supplemented by reference TRBV5-1 and TRBJ2-7, the full variable domain reads KAGVTQTPRYLIKTRGQQVTLSCSPISGHRSVSWYQQTPGQGLQFLFEYFSETQRNKGNFPGRFSGRQFSNSRSEMNVSTLELGDSALYLCASSPTVFSGNEQYFGPGTRLTVT.

The chain joins TRBV7-2 to TRBJ2-1; 9 bases match TRBD2. Germline-derived CDR1 and CDR2 are SGHTA and FQGNSA. The CDR3 is made up of 16 amino acids. The V and J ends lost 5 bases and 10 bases, in that order; junction bases with no gene match: 15. DNA of the CDR3: TGTGCCAGCAGCCCGGTAGCGGGAGCGCGCGGGACGGAGCAGTTCTTC. Its translation: CASSPVAGARGTEQFF.

There are a few counts of this clonotype. The gene calls are TRBV7-2 and TRBJ1-6; TRBD1 might be the D (6 bases). The CDR3 runs to 15 residues. In germline, CDR1 is SGHTA, CDR2 FQGNSA. Trimming took 1 base from V and 7 from J, leaving 11 bases between them. The CDR3 region has the DNA TGTGCCAGCAGCTTAGGAGACAGGAGGAATTCACCCCTCCACTTT. Its translation: CASSLGDRRNSPLHF.

The V and J genes are TRBV5-4 and TRBJ2-7; 13 positions match TRBD2. Germline trimming cut 0 bases from V and 3 bases from J; bases unmatched to any gene: 18. There are 21 residues in the CDR3. From germline, CDR1 is SGHNT and CDR2 YYREEE (reference sequence). This chain's CDR3 is CASSLATGRGWTSGSHYEQYF. In DNA, the CDR3 is TGTGCCAGCAGCTTGGCCACCGGAAGGGGCTGGACTAGCGGGAGCCACTACGAGCAGTACTTC.

This clonotype occurred a few times. This chain joins TRBV29-1 and TRBJ2-1, with 11 bases identical to TRBD2. The V gene end was trimmed by 1 base and the J gene end by 8 bases; junction bases not matched to a gene: 13. CDR3 size: 17 residues. Germline loops: CDR1 SQVTM, CDR2 ANQGSEA. CDR3 nucleotides: TGCAGCGTTGAAGTTAGCGGGAGGGCCGTTAGGCTGTATGAGCAGTTCTTC. This translates into CSVEVSGRAVRLYEQFF.

Regarding this clonotype: Sequence at one end of the junction differs from germline and may be a read error. This chain uses TRBV7-7 with TRBJ2-5; 7 bases map to TRBD2. Germline CDR1 is SSHAT and CDR2 is FNYEAQ (reference sequence). The CDR3 is made up of 15 amino acids. The CDR3 DNA follows: TGTGCTAGCAGCAGAAGCGGGACCCCCCAAGAGACCCAGTACTTC. Its protein product is CASSRSGTPQETQYF. Supplemented by reference TRBV7-7 and TRBJ2-5, the full variable domain reads GAGVSQSPRYKVTKRGQDVTLRCDPISSHATLYWYQQALGQGPEFLTYFNYEAQPDKSGLPSDRFSAERPEGSISTLTIQRTEQRDSAMYRCASSRSGTPQETQYFGPGTRLLVL.

The chain uses TRBV18 and TRBJ2-3; TRBD2 agrees at 12 bases. Germline assignment: CDR1 KGHSH and CDR2 LQKENI. This CDR3 spans 19 amino acids. The V gene end was trimmed by 6 bases and the J gene end by 3 bases; junction bases not matched to a gene: 16. The CDR3 region is CASSPRLSSGRAGTDTQYF. In DNA, the CDR3 is TGTGCCAGCTCGCCAAGGCTGTCTAGCGGGAGGGCCGGGACAGATACGCAGTATTTT.

In this sample, this clonotype turned up many times. The V and J genes are TRBV7-8 and TRBJ2-5; TRBD1 is a possible D gene (6 bases). V lost 5 bases and J lost 4, with 17 bases in between. This CDR3 has 15 amino acids. In germline, CDR1 is SGHVS, CDR2 FQNEAQ. CDR3 loop: CASSPKDRSPETQYF. As DNA, the CDR3 is TGTGCCAGCAGCCCAAAGGACAGAAGTCCAGAGACCCAGTACTTC.

This clonotype came up many times. V is TRBV7-9 and J is TRBJ1-1; weak D call: TRBD1 (6 bases). The length of the CDR3 is 13 residues. The V end lost 3 bases, the J end lost 4 bases, and 9 bases lay between the germline ends. Germline assignment: CDR1 SEHNR and CDR2 FQNEAQ (reference sequence). CDR3 nucleotides: TGTGCCAGCAGCTTCGGACAGTCCACTGAAGCTTTCTTT. The encoded protein is CASSFGQSTEAFF.

Worth noting for this clonotype: The junction shows a germline mismatch at one end, possibly a read error. The J gene is TRBJ2-1, the V gene TRBV5-6; D is possibly TRBD2 (6 bases). The CDR3 loop spans 15 amino acids. Germline values: CDR1 SGHDT, CDR2 YYEEEE. CDR3 nucleotides: TGTGCCAGCAGCCCATGGTCCTTATCGCGGGACTGGCAGGGCTTC. Residues: CASSPWSLSRDWQGF.

The sample holds many counts of this clonotype. V usage is TRBV7-6 and J usage is TRBJ2-1, with unresolved D. Deletions cut 7 bases from V and 9 bases from J, with 16 bases between. Germline V gene lookup returns CDR1 SGHVS and CDR2 FNYEAQ. CDR3 length: 13 amino acids. The CDR3 loop is CASTPGLASEQFF. As DNA, the CDR3 is TGTGCCAGCACCCCCGGGTTAGCTAGTGAGCAGTTCTTC.

This clonotype was found a few times. V usage is TRBV14 and J usage is TRBJ1-6; D remains unclear. The CDR3 totals 14 residues. V was shortened by 6 bases and J by 5 bases, with 11 bases between the two germline ends. Germline lookup yields CDR1 SGHDN and CDR2 FVKESK. The CDR3 region is CASRGLSNNSPLHF. CDR3 in DNA: TGTGCCAGCAGAGGACTTTCAAATAATTCACCCCTCCACTTT.

This clonotype was counted a few times. The chain recombines TRBV12-3 or TRBV12-4 with TRBJ2-7; D may be TRBD2 (5 bases). CDR3 length: 14 amino acids. The V end lost 9 bases, the J end lost 3 bases, and 18 bases lay between the germline ends. CDR3 DNA: TGTGCCAGTCGACACAGCGGTTCTGGCTACGAGCAGTACTTC. It is translated as CASRHSGSGYEQYF.